The rows below give T cell receptor beta chains drawn from one sample of a study of early T cells in non-severe SARS-CoV-2 infection. TCRdb independently ran MiXCR on the 5' RACE reads; one entry per CDR3 protein. The sample consists of tens of thousands of distinct CDR3 sequences, under 15% of them appearing once. Sequenced: whole blood. The receptors come from an adult who was a healthcare worker with PCR-confirmed SARS-CoV-2 infection or an uninfected control (not recorded which). Each CDR3 is given with its conserved first and last residue. D genes are given only for firm matches. Size is omitted from some rows. Given values are once, few, many or a class for expanded clones.

J gene: TRBJ2-7; V gene: TRBV5-6; clone size: .; D gene: .; CDR3 protein: CASSLSGNEQYF; CDR3 DNA: TGTGCCAGCAGCTTGTCAGGGAACGAGCAGTACTTC
J gene: TRBJ1-6; V gene: TRBV9; clone size: few; D gene: .; CDR3 protein: CASSVIGQSGSPLHF; CDR3 DNA: TGTGCCAGCAGCGTAATAGGACAGTCCGGTTCACCCCTCCACTTT
J gene: TRBJ2-7; V gene: TRBV29-1; clone size: few; D gene: TRBD2; CDR3 protein: CSAGGDKAGYEQYF; CDR3 DNA: TGCAGCGCCGGGGGGGACAAGGCTGGATACGAGCAGTACTTC
J gene: TRBJ2-3; V gene: TRBV5-6; clone size: few; D gene: .; CDR3 protein: CASSGPGLRTDTQYF; CDR3 DNA: TGTGCCAGCAGCGGTCCGGGACTCCGCACAGATACGCAGTATTTT
J gene: TRBJ2-3; V gene: TRBV12-5; clone size: .; D gene: .; CDR3 protein: CASAFKGRTDTQYF; CDR3 DNA: TGTGCTAGTGCCTTTAAAGGGCGCACAGATACGCAGTATTTT
J gene: TRBJ2-4; V gene: TRBV12-3/TRBV12-4; clone size: many; D gene: TRBD1; CDR3 protein: CASSPDRALSLAKNIQYF; CDR3 DNA: TGTGCCAGCTCCCCAGACAGGGCACTTTCCTTAGCCAAAAACATTCAGTACTTC
J gene: TRBJ1-4; V gene: TRBV4-1; clone size: .; D gene: .; CDR3 protein: CASSQSGQLDEKLFF; CDR3 DNA: TGCGCCAGCAGCCAATCGGGACAACTCGATGAAAAACTGTTTTTT
J gene: TRBJ1-3; V gene: TRBV5-1; clone size: many; D gene: .; CDR3 protein: CASSLMENSGNTIYF; CDR3 DNA: TGCGCCAGCAGCTTGATGGAGAACTCTGGAAACACCATATATTTT
J gene: TRBJ2-5; V gene: TRBV6-1; clone size: many; D gene: TRBD2; CDR3 protein: CASGGLAGVRGETQYF; CDR3 DNA: TGTGCCAGCGGGGGACTAGCGGGAGTCCGCGGAGAGACCCAGTACTTC
J gene: TRBJ1-1; V gene: TRBV28; clone size: .; D gene: .; CDR3 protein: CASSLGVMNTEAFF; CDR3 DNA: TGTGCCAGCAGTTTGGGCGTCATGAACACTGAAGCTTTCTTT
J gene: TRBJ2-1; V gene: TRBV4-1; clone size: .; D gene: TRBD2; CDR3 protein: CASALAVAGKDEQFF; CDR3 DNA: TGCGCCAGCGCCCTTGCGGTAGCGGGAAAGGATGAGCAGTTCTTC
J gene: TRBJ1-2; V gene: TRBV6-1; clone size: few; D gene: .; CDR3 protein: CASSEGPGYYGYTF; CDR3 DNA: TGTGCCAGCAGTGAAGGCCCAGGGTATTATGGCTACACCTTC
J gene: TRBJ2-5; V gene: TRBV5-8; clone size: .; D gene: .; CDR3 protein: CASSLLQETQYF; CDR3 DNA: TGTGCCAGCAGCTTGCTTCAAGAGACCCAGTACTTC
J gene: TRBJ2-1; V gene: TRBV6-6; clone size: many; D gene: TRBD2; CDR3 protein: CASSWILTSGGYNEQFF; CDR3 DNA: TGTGCCAGCAGTTGGATTCTGACTAGCGGGGGTTACAATGAGCAGTTCTTC
J gene: TRBJ2-5; V gene: TRBV11-2; clone size: many; D gene: TRBD2; CDR3 protein: CASSEPGLAGYGTQYF; CDR3 DNA: TGTGCCAGCAGCGAGCCGGGACTAGCGGGTTATGGGACCCAGTACTTC
J gene: TRBJ2-1; V gene: TRBV4-2; clone size: .; D gene: .; CDR3 protein: CASSQDSTSYNEQFF; CDR3 DNA: TGTGCCAGCAGCCAAGATTCCACCTCATACAATGAGCAGTTCTTC
J gene: TRBJ1-2; V gene: TRBV29-1; clone size: few; D gene: .; CDR3 protein: CSVESVAGFNYGYTF; CDR3 DNA: TGCAGCGTTGAGAGTGTTGCGGGGTTTAACTATGGCTACACCTTC
J gene: TRBJ1-4; V gene: TRBV30; clone size: .; D gene: TRBD1; CDR3 protein: CAWSDPRGPTNEKLFF; CDR3 DNA: TGTGCCTGGAGTGACCCCAGGGGGCCGACTAATGAAAAACTGTTTTTT
J gene: TRBJ1-1; V gene: TRBV5-1; clone size: few; D gene: .; CDR3 protein: CASSLTAADTEAFF; CDR3 DNA: TGCGCCAGCAGCTTGACGGCAGCCGACACTGAAGCTTTCTTT
J gene: TRBJ2-7; V gene: TRBV18; clone size: few; D gene: .; CDR3 protein: CASSPGSGEQYF; CDR3 DNA: TGTGCCAGCTCGCCTGGATCAGGCGAGCAGTACTTC
J gene: TRBJ2-1; V gene: TRBV5-4; clone size: .; D gene: TRBD1; CDR3 protein: CASSSTGNYNEQFF; CDR3 DNA: TGTGCCAGCAGCTCGACAGGGAACTACAATGAGCAGTTCTTC
J gene: TRBJ2-1; V gene: TRBV20-1; clone size: many; D gene: TRBD2; CDR3 protein: CSARKIGTSGRNEQFF; CDR3 DNA: TGCAGTGCTAGAAAAATCGGGACTAGCGGGAGGAATGAGCAGTTCTTC
J gene: TRBJ1-3; V gene: TRBV20-1; clone size: .; D gene: .; CDR3 protein: CSAPWGNTIYF; CDR3 DNA: TGCAGTGCCCCTTGGGGAAACACCATATATTTT
J gene: TRBJ1-1; V gene: TRBV6-2/TRBV6-3; clone size: many; D gene: .; CDR3 protein: CASSFGPSMGNTEAFF; CDR3 DNA: TGTGCCAGCAGCTTCGGGCCAAGCATGGGGAACACTGAAGCTTTCTTT
J gene: TRBJ1-2; V gene: TRBV20-1; clone size: few; D gene: .; CDR3 protein: CSAREILTAANYGYTF; CDR3 DNA: TGCAGTGCTAGAGAAATCCTGACCGCCGCTAACTATGGCTACACCTTC
J gene: TRBJ2-7; V gene: TRBV18; clone size: many; D gene: .; CDR3 protein: CASSPIGGLAYEQYF; CDR3 DNA: TGTGCCAGCTCACCAATCGGGGGGCTTGCCTACGAGCAGTACTTC
J gene: TRBJ1-5; V gene: TRBV28; clone size: many; D gene: .; CDR3 protein: CASSYLSWSNQPQHF; CDR3 DNA: TGTGCCAGCAGTTATTTATCTTGGAGCAATCAGCCCCAGCATTTT
J gene: TRBJ1-6; V gene: TRBV27; clone size: many; D gene: .; CDR3 protein: CASSFRQGVYYNSPLHF; CDR3 DNA: TGTGCCAGCAGTTTCCGCCAGGGTGTATACTATAATTCACCCCTCCACTTT
J gene: TRBJ2-1; V gene: TRBV3-1; clone size: few; D gene: .; CDR3 protein: CASSPGVQGRNEQFF; CDR3 DNA: TGTGCCAGCAGCCCGGGGGTGCAGGGTCGGAATGAGCAGTTCTTC
J gene: TRBJ2-5; V gene: TRBV5-8; clone size: many; D gene: .; CDR3 protein: CASSYGGHQETQYF; CDR3 DNA: TGTGCCAGCAGTTATGGGGGACATCAAGAGACCCAGTACTTC
J gene: TRBJ2-1; V gene: TRBV10-3; clone size: few; D gene: TRBD2; CDR3 protein: CAISDTGTTSYNEQFF; CDR3 DNA: TGTGCCATCAGCGACACCGGGACTACCTCCTACAATGAGCAGTTCTTC
J gene: TRBJ1-1; V gene: TRBV5-1; clone size: .; D gene: .; CDR3 protein: CASSLALTDTEAFF; CDR3 DNA: TGCGCCAGCAGCTTGGCTCTCACGGACACTGAAGCTTTCTTT
J gene: TRBJ2-7; V gene: TRBV6-5; clone size: few; D gene: TRBD1; CDR3 protein: CASSYRTGFSSYEQYF; CDR3 DNA: TGTGCCAGCAGTTACCGGACAGGTTTTAGCTCCTACGAGCAGTACTTC
J gene: TRBJ2-4; V gene: TRBV29-1; clone size: few; D gene: .; CDR3 protein: CSAQSKNIQYF; CDR3 DNA: TGCAGCGCCCAGTCCAAAAACATTCAGTACTTC
J gene: TRBJ2-5; V gene: TRBV6-2/TRBV6-3; clone size: few; D gene: .; CDR3 protein: CAAAAEETQYF; CDR3 DNA: TGTGCCGCGGCAGCTGAAGAGACCCAGTACTTC
J gene: TRBJ2-3; V gene: TRBV5-1; clone size: few; D gene: TRBD1; CDR3 protein: CASSLPDRGTDTQYF; CDR3 DNA: TGCGCCAGCAGCTTGCCAGACAGGGGCACAGATACGCAGTATTTT
J gene: TRBJ1-5; V gene: TRBV24-1; clone size: .; D gene: TRBD1; CDR3 protein: CATSAAGGTNQPQHF; CDR3 DNA: TGTGCCACCAGTGCGGCAGGGGGAACCAATCAGCCCCAGCATTTT
J gene: TRBJ1-6; V gene: TRBV5-6; clone size: many; D gene: TRBD1; CDR3 protein: CASSKEQGVYNSPLHF; CDR3 DNA: TGTGCCAGCAGCAAAGAACAGGGGGTCTATAATTCACCCCTCCACTTT
J gene: TRBJ1-2; V gene: TRBV20-1; clone size: many; D gene: TRBD1; CDR3 protein: CSARSRGGTGGYTF; CDR3 DNA: TGCAGTGCTAGAAGTCGAGGGGGCACTGGCGGCTACACCTTC
J gene: TRBJ2-7; V gene: TRBV12-3/TRBV12-4; clone size: .; D gene: TRBD1; CDR3 protein: CASSLVFGGGTGDYEQYF; CDR3 DNA: TGTGCCAGCAGTTTAGTTTTCGGAGGAGGGACAGGGGACTACGAGCAGTACTTC
J gene: TRBJ2-1; V gene: TRBV5-5; clone size: .; D gene: TRBD2; CDR3 protein: CASSLASGAGYNEQFF; CDR3 DNA: TGTGCCAGCAGCTTGGCTAGCGGGGCTGGCTACAATGAGCAGTTCTTC
J gene: TRBJ2-7; V gene: TRBV3-1; clone size: .; D gene: TRBD1; CDR3 protein: CASSPTGTGYPSYEQYF; CDR3 DNA: TGTGCCAGCAGCCCTACCGGGACAGGGTATCCCTCCTACGAGCAGTACTTC
J gene: TRBJ2-1; V gene: TRBV29-1; clone size: few; D gene: .; CDR3 protein: CSVAKVVRGTFNEQFF; CDR3 DNA: TGCAGCGTTGCGAAGGTTGTCAGGGGAACTTTTAATGAGCAGTTCTTC
J gene: TRBJ2-2; V gene: TRBV6-2/TRBV6-3; clone size: few; D gene: .; CDR3 protein: CASTHPRSSADVGELFF; CDR3 DNA: TGTGCCAGCACCCACCCCAGATCTAGCGCCGACGTCGGGGAGCTGTTTTTT
J gene: TRBJ1-3; V gene: TRBV5-1; clone size: .; D gene: .; CDR3 protein: CASSLAGQHSGNTIYF; CDR3 DNA: TGCGCCAGCAGCTTGGCCGGACAGCACTCTGGAAACACCATATATTTT
J gene: TRBJ2-1; V gene: TRBV30; clone size: few; D gene: .; CDR3 protein: CAWIMVADNEQFF; CDR3 DNA: TGTGCCTGGATTATGGTAGCGGACAATGAGCAGTTCTTC
J gene: TRBJ2-7; V gene: TRBV6-1; clone size: many; D gene: .; CDR3 protein: CASTASYEQYF; CDR3 DNA: TGTGCCAGCACGGCCTCCTACGAGCAGTACTTC
J gene: TRBJ2-2; V gene: TRBV4-2; clone size: few; D gene: TRBD1; CDR3 protein: CASSLVTGGGTGELFF; CDR3 DNA: TGTGCCAGCAGCCTCGTAACAGGGGGCGGCACCGGGGAGCTGTTTTTT
J gene: TRBJ1-1; V gene: TRBV5-1; clone size: .; D gene: .; CDR3 protein: CASSPGTNTEAFF; CDR3 DNA: TGCGCCAGCAGCCCTGGAACGAACACTGAAGCTTTCTTT
J gene: TRBJ2-5; V gene: TRBV7-9; clone size: few; D gene: .; CDR3 protein: CASSPGGYQETQYF; CDR3 DNA: TGTGCCAGCAGCCCAGGAGGGTACCAAGAGACCCAGTACTTC
J gene: TRBJ1-5; V gene: TRBV7-9; clone size: many; D gene: TRBD1; CDR3 protein: CASSSTGGGQPQHF; CDR3 DNA: TGTGCCAGCAGCTCGACAGGGGGCGGTCAGCCCCAGCATTTT
J gene: TRBJ2-1; V gene: TRBV20-1; clone size: .; D gene: TRBD2; CDR3 protein: CSAHELAGANNEQFF; CDR3 DNA: TGCAGTGCCCATGAGCTAGCGGGGGCCAACAATGAGCAGTTCTTC
J gene: TRBJ2-2; V gene: TRBV7-2; clone size: .; D gene: .; CDR3 protein: CASNPQGPGELFF; CDR3 DNA: TGTGCCAGCAACCCCCAGGGGCCCGGGGAGCTGTTTTTT
J gene: TRBJ1-6; V gene: TRBV5-1; clone size: few; D gene: TRBD1; CDR3 protein: CASSLVTGNSPLHF; CDR3 DNA: TGCGCCAGCAGCTTGGTGACAGGGAATTCACCCCTCCACTTT
J gene: TRBJ1-4; V gene: TRBV7-2; clone size: .; D gene: TRBD1; CDR3 protein: CVSSPGQGTWEKLFF; CDR3 DNA: TGTGTCAGCAGCCCAGGACAGGGTACTTGGGAAAAACTGTTTTTT
J gene: TRBJ1-2; V gene: TRBV29-1; clone size: .; D gene: .; CDR3 protein: CSVGPGKPIYGYTF; CDR3 DNA: TGCAGCGTTGGTCCTGGAAAGCCGATTTATGGCTACACCTTC
J gene: TRBJ1-1; V gene: TRBV6-2/TRBV6-3; clone size: few; D gene: TRBD1; CDR3 protein: CASSLRGWTEAFF; CDR3 DNA: TGTGCCAGCAGCCTCAGGGGGTGGACTGAAGCTTTCTTT
J gene: TRBJ2-7; V gene: TRBV28; clone size: many; D gene: .; CDR3 protein: CASSLRGYEQYF; CDR3 DNA: TGTGCCAGCAGCTTACGTGGATACGAGCAGTACTTC
J gene: TRBJ2-5; V gene: TRBV6-1; clone size: .; D gene: TRBD1; CDR3 protein: CASSAPTGLGETQYF; CDR3 DNA: TGTGCCAGCAGTGCCCCGACAGGGTTGGGCGAGACCCAGTACTTC